This T cell receptor (beta chain) is drawn from a study of response to subunit inactivated influenza vaccine. Germline V gene data show CDR1 as SGHTA and CDR2 as FQGTGA. The CDR3 length is 17 residues. After removal of 1 base from V and 7 bases from J, the junction contained 7 bases not matched to a gene. TCRdb called the RT-PCR reads again in MiXCR, with one record for every CDR3 protein. The table has about 540,000 distinct CDR3 sequences, about 15% seen once. For this clonotype: Antigen unknown.

Findings and caveats of the study: Authors suggested few new T cells are recruited by each seasonal influenza vaccination.

The chain is built from TRBV7-3 and TRBJ2-2; TRBD1 aligns across 12 bases. This TCR derives from a man over 45 who received an inactivated influenza vaccine. The sample consisted of PBMCs from blood, taken 11 to 12 days after vaccination. The CDR3 region is CASSLIAGQGAIGELFF. In DNA, the CDR3 is TGTGCCAGCAGCTTAATAGCGGGACAGGGGGCTATCGGGGAGCTGTTTTTT.